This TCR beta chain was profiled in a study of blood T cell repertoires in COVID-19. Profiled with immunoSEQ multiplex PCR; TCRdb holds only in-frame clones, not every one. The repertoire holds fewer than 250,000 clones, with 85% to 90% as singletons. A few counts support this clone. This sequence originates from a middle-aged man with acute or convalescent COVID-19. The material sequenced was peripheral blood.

CDR3 loop: CASSAEGTGLLYYGYTF. The CDR3 coding sequence is TGTGCCAGCAGCGCCGAAGGGACAGGCCTGCTCTACTATGGCTACACCTTC. The V gene is TRBV7-9, the J gene TRBJ1-2; TRBD1 matches 8 bases. The CDR3 spans 17 residues. From germline, CDR1 is SEHNR and CDR2 FQNEAQ (reference sequence). The V segment lost 5 bases and the J segment 3 bases; nucleotides outside the gene matches: 14.